Sequencing of this TCR beta chain was carried out in a study of blood T cell repertoires in COVID-19. Germline assignment: CDR1 DFQATT and CDR2 SNEGSKA (reference sequence). Trimming removed 3 bases at V and 0 bases at J, with 15 bases between. The length of the CDR3 is 16 residues. As handled by the study authors: Reference gene primer amplification gave estimated nucleated cell counts. Sequenced by immunoSEQ multiplex PCR; TCRdb stores in-frame clones only, minus some. The V and J calls and clone size come from that table; D and trimming were worked out from the DNA. The sample lists about 270,000 clones, under 90% occurring once.

This sequence was found in a woman aged 45-65 years who had recovered from COVID-19. The V call is TRBV20-1, the J call TRBJ1-5; D gene unclear. Sequencing was performed on peripheral blood. The CDR3 here is CSASSVVVDSNQPQHF. The CDR3 DNA follows: TGCAGTGCTAGTTCGGTTGTGGTAGATAGCAATCAGCCCCAGCATTTT.